This note documents a single T cell receptor beta chain sequence. This clone was seen just once. It has no known antigen specificity. No quality values exist for individual bases; no much larger clone is one base distant. The sample originates from a study of blood T cell repertoires in COVID-19 (dated by TCRdb to about 2020). Background for the entire study: Samples from collaborators originated in the United States, Italy and Spain and spanned both the acute and convalescent phases of COVID-19. The prospective study material was composed of cDNA or gDNA derived from T cells, B-cell-depleted T cells, or PBMCs. The dataset comprised deeply sampled blood TCRbeta repertoires from subjects exposed to, actively infected with, or recovered from COVID-19. The repertoires were released in a freely available public database meant as a resource for research on the immune response to SARS-CoV-2. The samples were drawn from two sources: the first 160 participants of the ongoing ImmuneRACE study, and 1,200 or so subjects contributed by 6 global collaborators. The sample metadata nearly always contained a de-identified subject ID, COVID-19 status, age in years and sex. HLA class I and class II types, where available, came from metadata supplied by the sample provider rather than from assay-based typing.

As encoded in the germline V gene, CDR1 is SNHLY while CDR2 is FYNNEI. Here V drops 5 bases and J drops 2 bases, and the junction holds 5 bases not matched to any gene. Measured from the cysteine to the phenylalanine, the CDR3 is 14 residues long. Only the CDR3 part of the read is kept: 42 bases, read in frame from the first base. TCRbeta CDR3 regions were amplified from genomic DNA using the immunoSEQ Assay, a bias-controlled multiplex PCR. Regarding the original processing steps: Nucleated cell counts per sample were estimated from amplification of reference gene primers within the assay. To quantify the absolute abundance of each unique TCRbeta CDR3 rearrangement, sequence reads were collapsed and filtered. For each sample, productive Simpson clonality was calculated as the square root of Simpson's diversity index over productive rearrangements. TCRdb provides this immuneACCESS table in a form limited to in-frame rearrangements. Some clones are lacking; in checked studies, under half of them reflect an unresolved V gene, and why the rest are absent is not known. The V and J calls and the clone size are those of that table, but D and trimming were determined from the DNA. The sample table contains roughly 110,000 clones; only one count was recorded for about 84% of them. Jointly, the top ten make up 14% to 15% of the sample.

Study-wide conclusions, independent of this receptor: The quantity of clinical and demographic metadata differed by source and by participant and was supplied without curation.

Whole blood was collected in K2EDTA tubes by collaborating institutions according to the institutions' own protocols. For TCRbeta analysis, collaborator samples were shipped as frozen whole blood, as isolated PBMCs, or as DNA extracted from either sample type. Sequenced input: peripheral blood. This TCR came from a woman aged 60-75 years with acute or convalescent COVID-19. Recombination joined TRBV2 with TRBJ2-5; TRBD1 lines up with 7 middle nucleotides. The CDR3 reads CASSPGRGQETQYF. The nucleotide sequence is TGTGCCAGCAGTCCGGGCAGGGGGCAAGAGACCCAGTACTTC. Reference TRBV2 and TRBJ2-5 genes cover what lies past the CDR3, so the full variable domain is EPEVTQTPSHQVTQMGQEVILRCVPISNHLYFYWYRQILGQKVEFLVSFYNNEISEKSEIFDDQFSVERPDGSNFTLKIRSTKLEDSAMYFCASSPGRGQETQYFGPGTRLLVL.